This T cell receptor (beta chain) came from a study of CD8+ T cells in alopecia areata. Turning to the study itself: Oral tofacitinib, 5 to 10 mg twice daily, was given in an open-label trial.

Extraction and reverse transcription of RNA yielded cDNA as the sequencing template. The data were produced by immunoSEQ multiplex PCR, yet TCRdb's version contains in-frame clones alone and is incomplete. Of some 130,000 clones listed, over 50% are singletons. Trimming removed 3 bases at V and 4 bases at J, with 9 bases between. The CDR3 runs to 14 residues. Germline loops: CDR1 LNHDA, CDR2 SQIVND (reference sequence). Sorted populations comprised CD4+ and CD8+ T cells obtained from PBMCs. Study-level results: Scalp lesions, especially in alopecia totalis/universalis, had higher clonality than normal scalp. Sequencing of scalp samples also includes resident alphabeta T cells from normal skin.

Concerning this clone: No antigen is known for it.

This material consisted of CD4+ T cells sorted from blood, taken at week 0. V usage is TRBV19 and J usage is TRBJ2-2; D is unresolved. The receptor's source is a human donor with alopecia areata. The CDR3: CASSISSLTGELFF. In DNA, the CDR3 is TGTGCCAGTAGTATTAGTAGTCTCACCGGGGAGCTGTTTTTT. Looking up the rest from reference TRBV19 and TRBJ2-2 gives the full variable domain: DGGITQSPKYLFRKEGQNVTLSCEQNLNHDAMYWYRQDPGQGLRLIYYSQIVNDFQKGDIAEGYSVSREKKESFPLTVTSAQKNPTAFYLCASSISSLTGELFFGEGSRLTVL.